The 26 T cell receptor beta chains given below trace back to one sample, sequenced in a study of T cell responses to AZD1222 COVID-19 vaccine. The data were produced by immunoSEQ multiplex PCR, yet TCRdb's version contains in-frame clones alone and is incomplete. Of roughly 100,000 clones listed, roughly 90% are singletons. The source material was peripheral blood, sampled on day 0 of AZD1222 vaccination. The receptors shown here come from an adult in good health.

The chain carries TRBV7-9 and TRBJ2-5; D is unclear. The CDR3 covers 14 residues. Trimming stripped 0 bases from V and 1 base from J, with 6 bases between. Germline CDR1 and CDR2: SEHNR and FQNEAQ (reference sequence). The CDR3 DNA reads as TGTGCCAGCAGCTTAGCGTCAGGCCAAGAGACCCAGTACTTC. It translates to CASSLASGQETQYF.

V is TRBV2 and J is TRBJ2-3; D remains unclear. The germline V gene encodes CDR1 SNHLY and CDR2 FYNNEI. V shed 7 bases and J shed 0 bases, with 14 bases lying between them. This CDR3 has 15 residues. CDR3 sequence: CASNDGRISTDTQYF. The CDR3 DNA follows: TGTGCCAGCAACGACGGGCGGATTAGCACAGATACGCAGTATTTT.

The chain uses TRBV7-3 and TRBJ2-5; either TRBD1 or TRBD2 may fit D (7 bases each). Germline V lookup: CDR1 SGHTA, CDR2 FQGTGA. CDR3 length: 13 amino acids. Between the trimmed V and J ends, which lost 5 bases and 10 bases, there was a span of 17 bases. The CDR3 here is CASSDTPGGDQYF. The CDR3 DNA sequence: TGTGCCAGCAGCGACACACCAGGGGGGGACCAGTACTTC.

The chain combines TRBV28 with TRBJ2-2, with a possible D match to TRBD1 (5 bases). The V end lost 5 bases, the J end lost 4 bases, and 17 bases lay between the germline ends. CDR3 length: 16 residues. Germline CDR1 is MDHEN and CDR2 is SYDVKM. The CDR3 DNA reads TGTGCCAGCAGTCCTCGGACAACCGAAGGCACCGGGGAGCTGTTTTTT. Translated: CASSPRTTEGTGELFF.

DNA of the CDR3: TGTGCTAGTGGGCCTGGGGTCCACTCTGGAAACACCATATATTTT. Its translation is CASGPGVHSGNTIYF. The V gene is TRBV12-5, the J gene TRBJ1-3; D is undetermined. The CDR3 contains 15 residues. Trimming stripped 6 bases from V and 0 bases from J, with 12 bases between. The germline V gene encodes CDR1 LGHNT and CDR2 FRNRAP.

Written as DNA, the CDR3 is TGTGCCATCAGTGGGGACAATAATTCACCCCTCCACTTT. Amino acids: CAISGDNNSPLHF. The chain uses TRBV10-3 and TRBJ1-6, with D possibly TRBD1 on 6 matching bases. Germline loops: CDR1 ENHRY, CDR2 SYGVKD. V dropped 4 bases and J dropped 5 bases, with 6 bases sitting between them. The CDR3 totals 13 residues.

V and J are TRBV14 and TRBJ2-5; 9 nucleotides align to TRBD1. V shed 3 bases and J 11 bases; nucleotides not matched to a gene: 7. This CDR3 has 13 amino acids. CDR1 SGHDN and CDR2 FVKESK come from the germline V gene. This chain's CDR3 is CASSHRNRGPQYF. CDR3 DNA: TGTGCCAGCAGCCACCGAAACAGGGGGCCGCAGTACTTC.

The V call is TRBV11-3, the J call TRBJ1-1, with 8 bases that match TRBD1. CDR1 is SGHNT and CDR2 is YENEEA in the germline V gene. The CDR3 is made up of 14 amino acids. With V trimmed by 5 bases and J by 3 bases, 5 bases remained unmatched. This CDR3 reads CASSQGAGYTEAFF. CDR3 DNA sequence: TGTGCCAGCAGCCAGGGGGCGGGTTACACTGAAGCTTTCTTT.

The chain carries TRBV2 and TRBJ2-1; D gene unclear. The germline V gene has CDR1 SNHLY and CDR2 FYNNEI. Deletions cut 3 bases from V and 9 bases from J, with 12 bases between. The CDR3 runs to 13 residues. The CDR3 coding sequence is TGTGCCAGCAGTGATGCGCCTCGGGCTGAGCAGTTCTTC. Protein: CASSDAPRAEQFF.

The gene calls are TRBV7-2 and TRBJ2-5; the match to TRBD1 covers 8 bases. The V segment lost 5 bases and the J segment 0 bases; nucleotides outside the gene matches: 11. Germline values: CDR1 SGHTA, CDR2 FQGNSA. This CDR3 spans 17 amino acids. The CDR3 DNA follows: TGTGCCAGCAGCATAGGGGGACAGGCTGGCAACCAAGAGACCCAGTACTTC. Amino acids: CASSIGGQAGNQETQYF.

The rearrangement joins TRBV7-8 to TRBJ2-2; TRBD1 agrees at 10 bases. The CDR3 extends over 18 amino acids. CDR1 SGHVS and CDR2 FQNEAQ come from the germline V gene. With V trimmed by 7 bases and J by 3 bases, 14 bases remained unmatched. CDR3 nucleotides: TGTGCCAGCACCCTCACTCTCTTGGGGACAGGGGACACCGGGGAGCTGTTTTTT. Residues: CASTLTLLGTGDTGELFF.

The rearrangement joins TRBV10-1 to TRBJ2-7, with D hard to call. The CDR3 spans 14 residues. CDR1 and CDR2 from the germline V gene are WNHNN and SYGVQD (reference sequence). The V gene lost 6 bases and the J gene lost 2 bases, with 14 bases spanning the gap. The DNA for the CDR3 is TGCGCCAGCAGCAGCTTAGTCCAACCCTACGAGCAGTACTTC. Protein: CASSSLVQPYEQYF.

The gene calls are TRBV27 and TRBJ1-4, with 9 bases matching TRBD1. The germline V gene encodes CDR1 MNHEY and CDR2 SMNVEV (reference sequence). The CDR3 runs 14 residues. With 5 bases clipped from V and 11 bases from J, the junction kept 9 bases outside the gene matches. CDR3 residues: CASSPRTGEFKLFF. CDR3 DNA: TGTGCCAGCAGTCCGCGGACAGGGGAGTTCAAACTGTTTTTT.

The chain links TRBV2 to TRBJ1-5, with D perhaps TRBD1 (5 bases). Germline-derived CDR1 and CDR2 are SNHLY and FYNNEI. This CDR3 comprises 14 residues. Trimming shortened V by 5 bases and J by 0 bases, and 8 bases separated the two germline ends. CDR3 amino acids: CASSQQGSNQPQHF. CDR3 coding DNA: TGTGCCAGCAGTCAGCAGGGTAGCAATCAGCCCCAGCATTTT.

The chain uses TRBV12-5 and TRBJ1-3; no clear D. Trimming took 5 bases from V and 7 from J, leaving 15 bases between them. The germline V gene encodes CDR1 LGHNT and CDR2 FRNRAP. The length of the CDR3 is 14 residues. The CDR3 DNA is TGTGCTAGTGGTGAGGGTATATCCTGGAACACCATATATTTT. It is translated as CASGEGISWNTIYF. Supplemented by reference TRBV12-5 and TRBJ1-3, the full variable domain reads DARVTQTPRHKVTEMGQEVTMRCQPILGHNTVFWYRQTMMQGLELLAYFRNRAPLDDSGMPKDRFSAEMPDATLATLKIQPSEPRDSAVYFCASGEGISWNTIYFGEGSWLTVV.

The rearrangement links TRBV19 to TRBJ1-6, with a possible D match to TRBD1 (5 bases). V lost 5 bases and J 10 bases, leaving 15 bases between the germline ends. There are 14 residues in the CDR3. Germline V gene data show CDR1 as LNHDA and CDR2 as SQIVND (reference sequence). CDR3 DNA sequence: TGTGCCAGTAGTCCACTACCCAAGGGGTCACCCCTCCACTTT. Translated, it gives CASSPLPKGSPLHF.

As DNA, the CDR3 is TGTGCCAGCAGCCTTCGGGCGGGGGAAGGAGGCTACGAGCAGTACTTC. This encodes CASSLRAGEGGYEQYF. The chain couples TRBV7-2 to TRBJ2-7, with TRBD2 matching over 7 bases. The CDR3 has 16 residues. V dropped 5 bases and J dropped 3; count of bases not matched to a gene: 13. Per germline, CDR1 SGHTA and CDR2 FQGNSA.

V is TRBV5-1 and J is TRBJ2-1, with 14 bases lining up with TRBD2. The trim removed 4 bases at V and 7 bases at J, leaving 10 bases unmatched. CDR3 length: 17 amino acids. Germline-derived CDR1 and CDR2 are SGHRS and YFSETQ. As DNA, the CDR3 is TGCGCCAGCAGCCGCAGGACTAGCGGGGGGCCCGGGAATGAGCAGTTCTTC. It codes for CASSRRTSGGPGNEQFF.

This chain links TRBV7-2 with TRBJ2-1, with 12 nucleotides matching TRBD2. V gave up 3 bases and J gave up 3 bases; unmatched junction bases: 3. This CDR3 is 16 amino acids long. Looked up from germline, CDR1 is SGHTA and CDR2 is FQGNSA. For the CDR3, the DNA is TGTGCCAGCAGCTTCCTAGCGGGAGGGGGCTACAATGAGCAGTTCTTC. Its protein is CASSFLAGGGYNEQFF.

This CDR3 is CASSLREGKSYEQYF. The CDR3 coding sequence is TGTGCCAGCAGCTTAAGAGAAGGGAAATCCTACGAGCAGTACTTC. V and J are TRBV7-8 and TRBJ2-7; unclear D gene. Germline CDR1 SGHVS, CDR2 FQNEAQ. Trimming left V 2 bases short and J 1 base short, with 12 bases between. The CDR3 extends over 15 amino acids. Based on the CDR3 plus reference TRBV7-8 and TRBJ2-7, the full variable domain is GAGVSQSPRYKVAKRGQDVALRCDPISGHVSLFWYQQALGQGPEFLTYFQNEAQLDKSGLPSDRFFAERPEGSVSTLKIQRTQQEDSAVYLCASSLREGKSYEQYFGPGTRLTVT.

This chain joins TRBV11-2 and TRBJ1-4; tentatively, D is TRBD1 (5 bases). The CDR3 runs 15 residues. Germline V gene sequence: CDR1 SGHAT, CDR2 FQNNGV. V shed 3 bases and J shed 3 bases, with 11 bases lying between them. CDR3 in DNA: TGTGCCAGCAGCTTGGAATGGGGCCCTAATGAAAAACTGTTTTTT. Its protein product is CASSLEWGPNEKLFF.

The chain couples TRBV19 to TRBJ1-2; D gene unclear. Trimming left V 8 bases short and J 0 bases short, with 10 bases between. The germline V gene has CDR1 LNHDA and CDR2 SQIVND (reference sequence). The CDR3 extends over 13 amino acids. This chain's CDR3 is CASSQSPNYGYTF. The CDR3 nucleotides are TGTGCCAGTTCTCAAAGTCCTAACTATGGCTACACCTTC.

The chain couples TRBV9 to TRBJ2-4; D is perhaps TRBD1 (6 bases). V was trimmed by 0 bases and J by 8 bases, leaving 15 bases between them. The CDR3 runs to 15 residues. CDR1 SGDLS and CDR2 YYNGEE come from the germline V gene. CDR3: CASSVEGTGIDIQYF. CDR3 in DNA: TGTGCCAGCAGCGTAGAGGGAACAGGGATAGACATTCAGTACTTC. Full variable domain (rest looked up from reference TRBV9 and TRBJ2-4): DSGVTQTPKHLITATGQRVTLRCSPRSGDLSVYWYQQSLDQGLQFLIQYYNGEERAKGNILERFSAQQFPDLHSELNLSSLELGDSALYFCASSVEGTGIDIQYFGAGTRLSVL.

V is TRBV27 and J is TRBJ2-1; 11 positions agree with TRBD2. In germline, CDR1 is MNHEY, CDR2 SMNVEV (reference sequence). V shed 3 bases, J shed 4 bases, and the junction held 2 bases outside the gene matches. The CDR3 is made up of 15 amino acids. The CDR3, as DNA: TGTGCCAGCAGTTTGATAGCGGGAGGGTACAATGAGCAGTTCTTC. As protein: CASSLIAGGYNEQFF.

The chain recombines TRBV28 with TRBJ2-5; the D gene is possibly TRBD2 (6 bases). The germline V gene has CDR1 MDHEN and CDR2 SYDVKM. The CDR3 has 15 residues. Trimming left V 5 bases short and J 4 bases short, with 17 bases between. CDR3 sequence (DNA): TGTGCCAGCAGTCCCGGGGGTGGGGCGGGAGAGACCCAGTACTTC. This translates into CASSPGGGAGETQYF.

The chain joins TRBV18 to TRBJ2-2, with D uncertain. V was clipped by 4 bases and J by 1 base, with 7 bases between them. This CDR3 comprises 14 residues. CDR1 is KGHSH, CDR2 LQKENI, per germline. DNA for the CDR3: TGTGCCAGCTCACGCAGAGAGAACACCGGGGAGCTGTTTTTT. Its protein is CASSRRENTGELFF. The variable domain in full, completed from reference TRBV18 and TRBJ2-2, reads NAGVMQNPRHLVRRRGQEARLRCSPMKGHSHVYWYRQLPEEGLKFMVYLQKENIIDESGMPKERFSAEFPKEGPSILRIQQVVRGDSAAYFCASSRRENTGELFFGEGSRLTVL.